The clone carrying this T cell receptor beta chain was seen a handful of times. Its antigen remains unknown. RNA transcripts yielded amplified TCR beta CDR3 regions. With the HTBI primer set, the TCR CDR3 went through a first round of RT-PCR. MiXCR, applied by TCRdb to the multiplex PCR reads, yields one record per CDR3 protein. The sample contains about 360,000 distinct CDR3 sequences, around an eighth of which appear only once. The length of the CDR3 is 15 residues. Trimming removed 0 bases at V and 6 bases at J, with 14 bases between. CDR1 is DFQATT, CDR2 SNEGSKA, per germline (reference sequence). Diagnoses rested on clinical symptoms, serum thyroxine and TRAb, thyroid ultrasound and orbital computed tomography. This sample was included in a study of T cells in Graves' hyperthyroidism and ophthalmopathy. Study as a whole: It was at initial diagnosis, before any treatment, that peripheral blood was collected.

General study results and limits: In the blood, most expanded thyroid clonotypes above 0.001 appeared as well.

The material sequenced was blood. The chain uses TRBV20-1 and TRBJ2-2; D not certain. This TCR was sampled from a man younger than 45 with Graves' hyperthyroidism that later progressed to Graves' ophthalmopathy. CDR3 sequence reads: CSARDFQTRAGELFF. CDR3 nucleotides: TGCAGTGCTAGAGATTTTCAGACCCGGGCCGGGGAGCTGTTTTTT.